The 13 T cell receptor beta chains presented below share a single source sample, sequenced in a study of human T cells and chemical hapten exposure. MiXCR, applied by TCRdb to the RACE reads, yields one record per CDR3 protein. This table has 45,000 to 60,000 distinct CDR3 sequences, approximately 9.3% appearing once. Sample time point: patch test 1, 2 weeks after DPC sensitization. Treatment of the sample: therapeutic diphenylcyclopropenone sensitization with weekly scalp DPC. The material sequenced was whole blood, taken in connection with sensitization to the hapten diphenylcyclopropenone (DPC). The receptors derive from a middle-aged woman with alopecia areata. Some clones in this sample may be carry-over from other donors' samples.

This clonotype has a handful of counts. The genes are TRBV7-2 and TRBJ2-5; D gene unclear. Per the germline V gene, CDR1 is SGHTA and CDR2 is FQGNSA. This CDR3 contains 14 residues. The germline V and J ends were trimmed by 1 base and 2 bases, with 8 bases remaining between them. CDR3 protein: CASSLGWRQETQYF. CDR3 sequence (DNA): TGTGCCAGCAGCTTAGGGTGGCGGCAAGAGACCCAGTACTTC.

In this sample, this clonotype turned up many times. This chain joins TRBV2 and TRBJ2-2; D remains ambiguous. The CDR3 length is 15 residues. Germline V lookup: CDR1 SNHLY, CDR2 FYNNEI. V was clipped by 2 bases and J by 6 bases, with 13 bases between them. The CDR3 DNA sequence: TGTGCCAGCAGTGAACAGTCACTGACCCCCGGGGAGCTGTTTTTT. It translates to CASSEQSLTPGELFF.

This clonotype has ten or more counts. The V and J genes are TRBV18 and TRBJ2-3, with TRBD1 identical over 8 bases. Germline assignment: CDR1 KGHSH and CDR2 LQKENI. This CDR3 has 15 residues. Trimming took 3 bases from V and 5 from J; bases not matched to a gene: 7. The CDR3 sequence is CASSPLTGEKDTQYF. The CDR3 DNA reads TGTGCCAGCTCACCCCTGACAGGGGAAAAAGATACGCAGTATTTT.

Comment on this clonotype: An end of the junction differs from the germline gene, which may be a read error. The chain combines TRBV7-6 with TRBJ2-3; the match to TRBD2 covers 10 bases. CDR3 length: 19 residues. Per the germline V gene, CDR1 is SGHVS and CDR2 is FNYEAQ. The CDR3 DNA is TGTGTCAGCAGCCCTCGGTGGGGAGATAGCGGGGGGAGCACAGATACGCAGTATTTT. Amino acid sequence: CVSSPRWGDSGGSTDTQYF.

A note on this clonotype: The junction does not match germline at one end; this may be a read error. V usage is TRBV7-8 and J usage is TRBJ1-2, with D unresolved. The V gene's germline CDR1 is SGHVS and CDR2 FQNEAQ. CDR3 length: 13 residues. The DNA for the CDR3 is TGTGTCAGCAGCCGGCTGGGTGGTACTGGCTACACCTTC. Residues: CVSSRLGGTGYTF.

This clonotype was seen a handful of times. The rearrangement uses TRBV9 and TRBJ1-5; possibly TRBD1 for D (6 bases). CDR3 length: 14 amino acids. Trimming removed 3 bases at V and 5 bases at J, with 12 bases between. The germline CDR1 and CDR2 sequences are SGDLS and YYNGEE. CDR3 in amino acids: CASSEMDSDQPQHF. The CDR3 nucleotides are TGTGCCAGCAGCGAGATGGACAGTGATCAGCCCCAGCATTTT.

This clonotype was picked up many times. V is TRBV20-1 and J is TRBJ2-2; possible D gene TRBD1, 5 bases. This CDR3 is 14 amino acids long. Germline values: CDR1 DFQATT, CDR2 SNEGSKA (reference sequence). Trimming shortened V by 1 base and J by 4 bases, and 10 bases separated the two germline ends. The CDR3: CSARVQGGTGELFF. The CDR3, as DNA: TGCAGTGCTAGAGTGCAGGGTGGCACCGGGGAGCTGTTTTTT.

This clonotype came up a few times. For the CDR3, the DNA is TGTGCCAGCAGTGAAGCCGGGGGGCCCGTGAACACTGAAGCTTTCTTT. Its translation is CASSEAGGPVNTEAFF. The chain joins TRBV2 to TRBJ1-1; a weak D match, TRBD1 (6 bases). The CDR3 is made up of 16 amino acids. The germline V and J ends were trimmed by 0 bases and 0 bases, with 11 bases remaining between them. The germline V gene has CDR1 SNHLY and CDR2 FYNNEI.

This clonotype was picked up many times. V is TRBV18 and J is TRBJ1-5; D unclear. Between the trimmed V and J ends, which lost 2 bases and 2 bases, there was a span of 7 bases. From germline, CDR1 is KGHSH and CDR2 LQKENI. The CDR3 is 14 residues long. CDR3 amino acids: CASSPDQGNQPQHF. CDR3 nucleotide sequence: TGTGCCAGCTCACCAGATCAGGGCAATCAGCCCCAGCATTTT.

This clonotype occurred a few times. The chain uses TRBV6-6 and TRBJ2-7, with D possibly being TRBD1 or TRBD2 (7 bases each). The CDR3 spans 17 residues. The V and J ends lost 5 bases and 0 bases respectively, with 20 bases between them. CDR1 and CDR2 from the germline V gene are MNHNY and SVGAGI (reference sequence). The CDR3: CASSPRTGRTSSYEQYF. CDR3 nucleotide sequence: TGTGCCAGCAGTCCCCGGACAGGAAGGACTAGCTCCTACGAGCAGTACTTC.

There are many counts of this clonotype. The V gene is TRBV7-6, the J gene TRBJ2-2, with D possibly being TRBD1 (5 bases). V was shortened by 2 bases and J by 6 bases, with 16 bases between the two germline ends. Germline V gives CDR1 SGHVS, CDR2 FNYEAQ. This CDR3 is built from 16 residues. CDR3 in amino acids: CASSLYAGSLAGELFF. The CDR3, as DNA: TGTGCCAGCAGCTTATACGCAGGGTCACTGGCCGGGGAGCTGTTTTTT.

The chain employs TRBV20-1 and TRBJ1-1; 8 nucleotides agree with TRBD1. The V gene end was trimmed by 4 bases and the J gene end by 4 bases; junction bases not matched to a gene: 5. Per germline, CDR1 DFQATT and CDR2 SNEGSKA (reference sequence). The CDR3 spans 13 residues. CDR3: CSAILTGGTEAFF. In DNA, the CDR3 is TGCAGTGCTATACTAACAGGGGGCACTGAAGCTTTCTTT.

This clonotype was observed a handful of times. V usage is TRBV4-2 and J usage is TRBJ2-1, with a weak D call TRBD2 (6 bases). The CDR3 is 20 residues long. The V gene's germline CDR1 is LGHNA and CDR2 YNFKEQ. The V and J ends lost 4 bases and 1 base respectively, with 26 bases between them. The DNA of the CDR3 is TGTGCCAGCAGCCGGACTAACCCACTAGGGGCCCCGCGATCCTACAATGAGCAGTTCTTC. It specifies CASSRTNPLGAPRSYNEQFF.